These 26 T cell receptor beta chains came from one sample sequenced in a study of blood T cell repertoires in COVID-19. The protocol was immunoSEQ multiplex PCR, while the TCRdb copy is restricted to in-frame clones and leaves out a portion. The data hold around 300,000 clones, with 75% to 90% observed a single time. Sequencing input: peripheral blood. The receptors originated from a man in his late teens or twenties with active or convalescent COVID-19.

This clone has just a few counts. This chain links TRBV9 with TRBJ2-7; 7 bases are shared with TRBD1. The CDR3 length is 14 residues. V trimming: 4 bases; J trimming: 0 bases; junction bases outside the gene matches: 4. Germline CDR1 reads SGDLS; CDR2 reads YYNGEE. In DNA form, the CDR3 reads TGTGCCAGCAGCAAGACAGGGAACTCCTACGAGCAGTACTTC. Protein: CASSKTGNSYEQYF.

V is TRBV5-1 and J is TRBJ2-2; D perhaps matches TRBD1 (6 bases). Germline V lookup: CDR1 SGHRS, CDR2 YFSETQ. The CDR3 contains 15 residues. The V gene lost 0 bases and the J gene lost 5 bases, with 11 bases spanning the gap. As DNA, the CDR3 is TGCGCCAGCAGCTTGGTAACAGGGTCTACCGGGGAGCTGTTTTTT. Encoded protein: CASSLVTGSTGELFF.

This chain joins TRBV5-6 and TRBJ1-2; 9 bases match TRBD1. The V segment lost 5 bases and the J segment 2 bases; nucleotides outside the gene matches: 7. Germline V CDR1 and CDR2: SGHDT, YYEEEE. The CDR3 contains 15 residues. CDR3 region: CASRVPGTGNYGYTF. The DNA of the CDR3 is TGTGCCAGCAGAGTACCCGGGACAGGGAACTATGGCTACACCTTC.

In DNA form, the CDR3 reads TGTGCCAGCAGTTTATTCTCTAATGAAAAACTGTTTTTT. It translates to CASSLFSNEKLFF. The chain couples TRBV27 to TRBJ1-4; D unresolved. The CDR3 runs 13 residues. V lost 1 base, J lost 3 bases, and 3 bases lay in between. Germline V lookup: CDR1 MNHEY, CDR2 SMNVEV (reference sequence).

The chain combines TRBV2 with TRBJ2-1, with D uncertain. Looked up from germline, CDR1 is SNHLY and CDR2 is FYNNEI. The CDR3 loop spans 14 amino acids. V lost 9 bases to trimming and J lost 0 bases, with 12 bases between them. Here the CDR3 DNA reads TGTGCCAGGAGTCCTAGGAGCTCCTACAATGAGCAGTTCTTC. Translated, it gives CARSPRSSYNEQFF. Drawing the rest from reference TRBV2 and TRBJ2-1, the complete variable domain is EPEVTQTPSHQVTQMGQEVILRCVPISNHLYFYWYRQILGQKVEFLVSFYNNEISEKSEIFDDQFSVERPDGSNFTLKIRSTKLEDSAMYFCARSPRSSYNEQFFGPGTRLTVL.

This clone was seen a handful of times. The CDR3 nucleotides read TGTGCCAGCAGTTACACTCTCGGGGGGGAGCTGTTTTTT. Protein: CASSYTLGGELFF. This chain joins TRBV6-2 or TRBV6-3 and TRBJ2-2; no clear D gene. With 2 bases removed from V and 8 bases from J, the gap between germline ends came to 9 bases. The CDR3 totals 13 residues. Germline values: CDR1 MNHEY, CDR2 SVGEGT.

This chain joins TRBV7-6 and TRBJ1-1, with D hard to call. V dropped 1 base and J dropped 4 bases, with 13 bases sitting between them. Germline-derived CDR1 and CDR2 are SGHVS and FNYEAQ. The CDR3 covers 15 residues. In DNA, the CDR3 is TGTGCCAGCAGCTTAGAATCGACGGGAGGCACTGAAGCTTTCTTT. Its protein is CASSLESTGGTEAFF.

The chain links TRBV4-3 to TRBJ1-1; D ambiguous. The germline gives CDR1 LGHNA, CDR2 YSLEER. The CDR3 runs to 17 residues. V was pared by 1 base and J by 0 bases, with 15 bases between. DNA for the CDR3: TGCGCCAGCAGCCAAGCTTTTGGTCTAGCCCTGAACACTGAAGCTTTCTTT. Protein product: CASSQAFGLALNTEAFF.

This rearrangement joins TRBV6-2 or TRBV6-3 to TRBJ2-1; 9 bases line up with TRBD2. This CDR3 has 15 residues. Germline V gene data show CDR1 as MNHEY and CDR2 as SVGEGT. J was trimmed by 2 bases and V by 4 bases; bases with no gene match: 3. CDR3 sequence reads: CASSLAGETYNEQFF. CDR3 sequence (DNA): TGTGCCAGCAGTTTAGCGGGAGAAACCTACAATGAGCAGTTCTTC.

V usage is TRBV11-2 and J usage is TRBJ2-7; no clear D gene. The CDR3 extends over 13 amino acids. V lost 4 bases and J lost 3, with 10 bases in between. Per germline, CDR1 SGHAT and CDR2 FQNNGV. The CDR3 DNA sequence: TGTGCCAGCAGCTCCAGACAAGTCTACGAGCAGTACTTC. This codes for CASSSRQVYEQYF. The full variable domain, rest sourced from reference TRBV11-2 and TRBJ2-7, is EAGVAQSPRYKIIEKRQSVAFWCNPISGHATLYWYQQILGQGPKLLIQFQNNGVVDDSQLPKDRFSAERLKGVDSTLKIQPAKLEDSAVYLCASSSRQVYEQYFGPGTRLTVT.

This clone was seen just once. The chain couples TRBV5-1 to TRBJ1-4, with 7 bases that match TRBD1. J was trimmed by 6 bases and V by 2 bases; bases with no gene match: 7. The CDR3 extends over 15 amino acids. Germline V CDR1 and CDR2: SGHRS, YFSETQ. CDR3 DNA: TGCGCCAGCAGCTTTCGCGACAGGGATTATGAAAAACTGTTTTTT. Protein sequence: CASSFRDRDYEKLFF.

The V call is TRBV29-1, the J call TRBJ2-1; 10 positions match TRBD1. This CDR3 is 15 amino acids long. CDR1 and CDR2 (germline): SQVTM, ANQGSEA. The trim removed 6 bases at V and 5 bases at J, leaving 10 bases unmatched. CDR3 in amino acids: CSVGARDRGHNEQFF. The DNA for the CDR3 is TGCAGCGTGGGCGCCCGGGACAGGGGCCACAATGAGCAGTTCTTC.

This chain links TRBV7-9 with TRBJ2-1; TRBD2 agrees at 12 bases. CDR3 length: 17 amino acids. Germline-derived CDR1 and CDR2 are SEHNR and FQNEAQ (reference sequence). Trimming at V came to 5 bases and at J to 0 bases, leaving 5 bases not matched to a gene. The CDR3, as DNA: TGTGCCAGCAGCCCCAGGACTAGCGGGGCCTCCTACAATGAGCAGTTCTTC. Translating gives CASSPRTSGASYNEQFF.

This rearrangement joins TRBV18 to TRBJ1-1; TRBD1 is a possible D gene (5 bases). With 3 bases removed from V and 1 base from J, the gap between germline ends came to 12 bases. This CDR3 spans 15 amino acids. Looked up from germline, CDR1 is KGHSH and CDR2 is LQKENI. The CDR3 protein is CASSPAGVRNTEAFF. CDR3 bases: TGTGCCAGCTCACCTGCGGGGGTCAGGAACACTGAAGCTTTCTTT.

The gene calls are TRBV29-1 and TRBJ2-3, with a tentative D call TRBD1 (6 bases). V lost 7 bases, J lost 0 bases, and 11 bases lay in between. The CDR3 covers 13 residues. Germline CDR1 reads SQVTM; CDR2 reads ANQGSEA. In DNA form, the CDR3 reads TGCAGCGCAAACAGGGTTAGCACAGATACGCAGTATTTT. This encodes CSANRVSTDTQYF.

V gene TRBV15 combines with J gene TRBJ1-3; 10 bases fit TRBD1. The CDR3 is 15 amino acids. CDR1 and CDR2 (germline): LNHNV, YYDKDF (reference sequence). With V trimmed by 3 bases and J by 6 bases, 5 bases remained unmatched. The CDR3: CATSRPGTGVNTIYF. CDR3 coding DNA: TGTGCCACCAGCAGGCCCGGGACAGGGGTAAACACCATATATTTT.

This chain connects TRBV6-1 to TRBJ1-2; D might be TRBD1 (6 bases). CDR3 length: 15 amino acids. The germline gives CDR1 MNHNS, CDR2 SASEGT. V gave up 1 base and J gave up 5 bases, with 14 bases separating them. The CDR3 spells CASSEGAGVGYGYTF. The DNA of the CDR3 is TGTGCCAGCAGTGAAGGGGCAGGGGTTGGGTATGGCTACACCTTC.

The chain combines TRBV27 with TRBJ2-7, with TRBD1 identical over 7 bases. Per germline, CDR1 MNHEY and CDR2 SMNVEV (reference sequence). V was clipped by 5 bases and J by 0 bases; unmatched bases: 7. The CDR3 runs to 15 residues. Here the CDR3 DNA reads TGTGCCAGCAGTACCTCCAGGGGGTTCTCCTACGAGCAGTACTTC. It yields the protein CASSTSRGFSYEQYF.

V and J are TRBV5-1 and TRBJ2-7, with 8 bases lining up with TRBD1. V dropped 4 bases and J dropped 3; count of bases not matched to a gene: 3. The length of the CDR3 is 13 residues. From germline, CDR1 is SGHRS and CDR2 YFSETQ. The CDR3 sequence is CASSADRVYEQYF. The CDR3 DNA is TGCGCCAGCAGCGCGGACAGGGTCTACGAGCAGTACTTC.

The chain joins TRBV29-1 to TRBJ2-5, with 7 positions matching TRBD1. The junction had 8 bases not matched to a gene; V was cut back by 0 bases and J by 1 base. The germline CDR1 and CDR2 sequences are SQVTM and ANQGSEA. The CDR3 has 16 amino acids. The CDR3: CSVEDWGQIPQETQYF. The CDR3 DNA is TGCAGCGTTGAAGATTGGGGACAGATCCCCCAAGAGACCCAGTACTTC.

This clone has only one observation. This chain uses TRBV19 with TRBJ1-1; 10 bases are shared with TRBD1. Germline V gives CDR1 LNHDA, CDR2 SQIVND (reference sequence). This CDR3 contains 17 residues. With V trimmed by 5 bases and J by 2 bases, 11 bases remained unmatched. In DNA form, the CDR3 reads TGTGCCAGTAGTCCTCACCGGGACAGGGGCGATAACACTGAAGCTTTCTTT. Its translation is CASSPHRDRGDNTEAFF.

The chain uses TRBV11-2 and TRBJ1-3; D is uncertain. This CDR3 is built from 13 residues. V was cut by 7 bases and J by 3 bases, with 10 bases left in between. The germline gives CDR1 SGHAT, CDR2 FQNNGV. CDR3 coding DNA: TGTGCCAGCACCGACTGGATTGGAAACACCATATATTTT. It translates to CASTDWIGNTIYF.

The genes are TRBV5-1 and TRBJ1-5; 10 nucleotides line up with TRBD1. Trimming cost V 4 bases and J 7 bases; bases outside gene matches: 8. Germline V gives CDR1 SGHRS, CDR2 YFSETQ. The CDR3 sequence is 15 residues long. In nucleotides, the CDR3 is TGCGCCAGCAGCCCCGGACAGGGGGAGCGGCAGCCCCAGCATTTT. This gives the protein CASSPGQGERQPQHF.

The CDR3 DNA is TGCGCCAGCAGCCAATCTCTGACAGGGAACTCTGGGGCCAACGTCCTGACTTTC. Residues: CASSQSLTGNSGANVLTF. The rearrangement joins TRBV4-1 to TRBJ2-6; the match to TRBD1 covers 7 bases. The CDR3 covers 18 residues. Per germline, CDR1 MGHRA and CDR2 YSYEKL. After removal of 2 bases from V and 0 bases from J, the junction contained 7 bases not matched to a gene.

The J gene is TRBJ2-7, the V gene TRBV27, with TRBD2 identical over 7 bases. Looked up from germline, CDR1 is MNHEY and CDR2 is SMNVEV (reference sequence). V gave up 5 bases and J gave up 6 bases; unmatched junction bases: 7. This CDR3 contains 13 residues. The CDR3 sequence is CASSKPGLFEQYF. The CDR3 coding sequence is TGTGCCAGCAGTAAGCCGGGACTATTCGAGCAGTACTTC.

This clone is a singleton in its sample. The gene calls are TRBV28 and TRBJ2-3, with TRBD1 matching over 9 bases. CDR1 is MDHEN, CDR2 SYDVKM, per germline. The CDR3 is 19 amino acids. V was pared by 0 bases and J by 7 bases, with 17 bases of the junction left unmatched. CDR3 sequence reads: CASSLCFRRQGEKANTQYF. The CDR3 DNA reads TGTGCCAGCAGTTTATGTTTCCGGCGACAGGGGGAAAAAGCGAATACGCAGTATTTT.